There are many counts of the clone carrying this T cell receptor (beta chain). No antigen is known for it. The V end was cut by 6 bases, the J end by 1 base, with 12 bases between. The CDR3 has 13 amino acids. Germline V gene sequence: CDR1 DFQATT, CDR2 SNEGSKA (reference sequence). With 10-nucleotide random UMIs included, cDNA was synthesized by 5'RACE. A single run covered 15-18 subjects with over 200 million TCR-beta sequences. TCRdb redid the calling of the 5' RACE reads with MiXCR, one entry per CDR3 protein. The table includes around 38,000 distinct CDR3 sequences, approximately 14% detected once. The sample originates from a study of neurological immune-mediated disorders. General study results and limits: The most TCR clonal expansion was seen in HTLV-1-associated myelopathy, and the least was seen in multiple sclerosis, which fell below healthy controls.

The T cells used for sorted libraries numbered approximately 1 million, either CD4+ or CD8+. This clonotype originated in a woman aged 60 to 75 with HTLV-1-associated myelopathy (HAM/TSP). The V gene is TRBV20-1, the J gene TRBJ1-1; D gene uncertain. The sequencing input was CD4+ T cells from blood. DNA of the CDR3: TGCAGTGCCCCACGGACGCCGAACACTGAAGCTTTCTTT. Amino acids: CSAPRTPNTEAFF.